The next 5 T cell receptor beta chains were all read from a single sample in a study of blood T cells in healthy people across ages. Then a second PCR, running about 7 to 11 cycles, was carried out with a sample-barcoded 5' primer and a J-beta primer mix. In TCRdb, the 5' RACE reads were re-called with MiXCR into one record per CDR3 protein. The data show hundreds of thousands of distinct CDR3 sequences, 20% to 25% seen once. Material for sequencing was blood. The receptors were sampled from a man in his sixties or seventies in good health.

This chain joins TRBV21-1 and TRBJ2-7; no check of the table's D call, TRBD1, against the DNA was made. TRBV21-1 is deemed a pseudogene. This CDR3 comprises 9 residues. The CDR3 DNA reads as TGTGCCAGCGGGGGCCAGCAGTACTTC. This codes for CASGGQQYF.

This clonotype has a count of ten or more. The chain links TRBV7-2 to TRBJ2-5, with D perhaps matching TRBD1 or TRBD2 (5 bases each). This CDR3 region has 16 residues. The ends were cut back, 2 bases at V and 4 bases at J, with 17 bases in the middle. The germline CDR1 and CDR2 sequences are SGHTA and FQGNSA. In nucleotides, the CDR3 is TGTGCCAGCAGCTTATCGAGGTTGGGGCGGGTAGAGACCCAGTACTTC. Its protein product is CASSLSRLGRVETQYF. Complete variable domain (other parts from reference TRBV7-2 and TRBJ2-5): GAGVSQSPSNKVTEKGKDVELRCDPISGHTALYWYRQSLGQGLEFLIYFQGNSAPDKSGLPSDRFSAERTGGSVSTLTIQRTQQEDSAVYLCASSLSRLGRVETQYFGPGTRLLVL.

In this sample, this clonotype turned up a few times. The CDR3 here is CASSPRASDTQYF. The CDR3 nucleotides read TGTGCCAGCAGCCCCCGGGCCTCGGATACGCAGTATTTT. V is TRBV7-9 and J is TRBJ2-3; D gene uncertain. Looked up from germline, CDR1 is SEHNR and CDR2 is FQNEAQ (reference sequence). This CDR3 region has 13 residues. The germline V and J ends were trimmed by 5 bases and 6 bases, with 12 bases remaining between them.

The chain carries TRBV16 and TRBJ1-5; TRBD1 agrees at 10 bases. Germline loops: CDR1 KGHSY, CDR2 FQNENV. Trimming took 6 bases from V and 7 from J; bases not matched to a gene: 9. The CDR3 covers 15 residues. The CDR3: CASRGGQGILQPQHF. The CDR3 DNA reads TGTGCCAGCAGAGGGGGACAGGGGATTTTACAGCCCCAGCATTTT. The full variable domain, its missing parts supplied by reference TRBV16 and TRBJ1-5, is GEEVAQTPKHLVRGEGQKAKLYCAPIKGHSYVFWYQQVLKNEFKFLISFQNENVFDETGMPKERFSAKCLPNSPCSLEIQATKLEDSAVYFCASRGGQGILQPQHFGDGTRLSIL.

The sample holds a few counts of this clonotype. The chain links TRBV21-1 to TRBJ1-5; TRBD1, the D gene given by the table, was not confirmed from the DNA. TRBV21-1 is flagged as a pseudogene. This CDR3 has 17 residues. CDR3 nucleotides: TGTGCCAGCAGCAATGTACCGGGACAGGGTTTTAATCAGCCCCAGCATTTT. This translates into CASSNVPGQGFNQPQHF.